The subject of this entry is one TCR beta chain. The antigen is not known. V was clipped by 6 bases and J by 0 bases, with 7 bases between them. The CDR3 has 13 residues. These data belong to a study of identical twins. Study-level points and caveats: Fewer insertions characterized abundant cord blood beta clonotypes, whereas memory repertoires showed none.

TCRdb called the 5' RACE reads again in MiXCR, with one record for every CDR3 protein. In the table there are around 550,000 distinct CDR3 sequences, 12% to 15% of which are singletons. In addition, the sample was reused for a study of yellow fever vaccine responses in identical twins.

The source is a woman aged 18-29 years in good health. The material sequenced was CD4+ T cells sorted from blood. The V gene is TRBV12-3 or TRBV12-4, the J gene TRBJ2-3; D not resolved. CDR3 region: CASRSRSTDTQYF. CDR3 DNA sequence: TGTGCCAGCAGGTCTCGGAGCACAGATACGCAGTATTTT.